Listed below are T cell receptor beta chains from one sample, sequenced in a study of blood T cell repertoires in COVID-19. Profiled with immunoSEQ multiplex PCR; TCRdb holds only in-frame clones, not every one. The sample has tens of thousands of clones, approximately 90% seen once; the top ten hold approximately 2%. Material for sequencing was peripheral blood. These receptors all stem from a man aged 50 to 60 with acute or convalescent COVID-19. CDR3s include the opening cysteine and the closing phenylalanine or tryptophan. The D gene is left open where the match is weak. Expanded clones get a size class; other rows say once, few or many, or leave the size out.

V,J,size,D,DNA,CDR3
TRBV6-5,TRBJ1-5,-,-,TGTGCCAGCAGCCTACGAGAAGGCAATCAGCCCCAGCATTTT,CASSLREGNQPQHF
TRBV7-9,TRBJ1-3,-,TRBD1,TGTGCCAGCAGCTTCGACAGGGATCTTACGGACACCATATATTTT,CASSFDRDLTDTIYF
TRBV3-1/TRBV3-2,TRBJ2-1,once,-,TGTGCCAGCAGCCAAAGTAGGGGGTCCTACAATGAGCAGTTCTTC,CASSQSRGSYNEQFF
TRBV19,TRBJ1-5,few,-,TGTGCCAGTAGCGTCGACAGAAGAAGCAATCAGCCCCAGCATTTT,CASSVDRRSNQPQHF
TRBV6-6,TRBJ1-5,-,TRBD1,TGTGCCAGCAGTCCAACGGGAGGGGGCTTACAGCCCCAGCATTTT,CASSPTGGGLQPQHF
TRBV7-8,TRBJ2-1,-,TRBD2,TGTGCCAGCAGTTACCCTAGCGGGGGGGCCTTGGATGAGCAGTTCTTC,CASSYPSGGALDEQFF
TRBV5-8,TRBJ1-1,-,TRBD1,TGTGCCAGCAGCAACGACCCCAGGGGGCGCGACACTGAAGCTTTCTTT,CASSNDPRGRDTEAFF
TRBV19,TRBJ2-1,once,TRBD1,TGTGCCAGTAGTATAGATCTTGGGACAGAGTACAATGAGCAGTTCTTC,CASSIDLGTEYNEQFF
TRBV5-1,TRBJ1-6,few,-,TGCGCCAGCAGGCCTGACAGTCGCTCCTATAATTCACCCCTCCACTTT,CASRPDSRSYNSPLHF
TRBV27,TRBJ1-5,-,-,TGTGCCAGCAGCGAGGGAGGGGGAATTCAGCCCCAGCATTTT,CASSEGGGIQPQHF
TRBV7-9,TRBJ2-1,-,TRBD2,TGTGCCAGCAGCTTGACTAGCGGGGGGGGATACAATGAGCAGTTCTTC,CASSLTSGGGYNEQFF
TRBV6-1,TRBJ2-7,-,-,TGTGCCAGCAGTGAAGCGGGGCCCCTTGGCGAGCAGTACTTC,CASSEAGPLGEQYF
TRBV27,TRBJ2-1,-,TRBD2,TGTGCCAGCAGTTCCTCGGGACTAGCAACCCACAATGAGCAGTTCTTC,CASSSSGLATHNEQFF
TRBV20-1,TRBJ1-1,few,-,TGCAGTGTTAGGCGGAACACTGAAGCTTTCTTT,CSVRRNTEAFF
TRBV28,TRBJ2-7,once,TRBD2,TGTGCCAGCAGTTTAACTAGCGTAAGGGAAATGTTCGAGCAGTACTTC,CASSLTSVREMFEQYF
TRBV7-9,TRBJ1-1,-,TRBD1,TGTGCCAGCAGCTTAGAGGGGACAGGGGGTTGGGCTTTCTTT,CASSLEGTGGWAFF
TRBV11-2,TRBJ1-1,-,-,TGTGCCAGCAGGCTCTCCACGACAGGAGAAGCTTTCTTT,CASRLSTTGEAFF
TRBV13,TRBJ2-1,-,-,TGTGCCAGCAGGATTTTAGCCCGGCCACGGAATGAGCAGTTCTTC,CASRILARPRNEQFF
TRBV28,TRBJ2-1,-,TRBD2,TGTGCCAGCAGTCCGGGACTAGTGTACAATGAGCAGTTCTTC,CASSPGLVYNEQFF
TRBV7-2,TRBJ1-2,-,-,TGTGCCAGCAGCTCCAGAGCTACGCGGAATAACTATGGCTACACCTTC,CASSSRATRNNYGYTF
TRBV18,TRBJ1-3,-,TRBD1,TGTGCCAGCTCACTCCGAGGGACAGACGGAAACACCATATATTTT,CASSLRGTDGNTIYF
TRBV3-1/TRBV3-2,TRBJ2-1,-,TRBD2,TGTGCCAGCAGCCTCGGACTAGCGGTTTACAATGAGCAGTTCTTC,CASSLGLAVYNEQFF